These 20 T cell receptor beta chains came from one sample sequenced in a study of vaccination and CD4 T cells after COVID-19 (dated by TCRdb to between 2021 and 2023). Their antigens remain unidentified. The label giving this sample's time point can be read as: late sampling 161 to 241 days after vaccination in a few convalescent patients. The sample's treatment or condition label, in plain terms: roughly ten-day PBMC culture with coronavirus spike peptide pools or control peptides (ViraFEST assay). Library preparation used PCR. Sequencer: Illumina iSeq 100. TCR sequencing of DNA from cultured CD4+ T cells used the Oncomine TCR Beta short-read assay at the Johns Hopkins FTIC core. Through fastp at Q25 and MiXCR, TCRdb rebuilt clones from the public reads, retaining in-frame beta chains. CDR3 protein sequences are deduplicated, and each keeps its most common genes and DNA. Across this sample there are about 17,000 distinct CDR3 sequences, with more than 45% seen only once. The ten biggest clones cover just over 20% of the sample.

The sample was CD4+ T cells from blood, cultured in vitro, taken about 7 months after SARS-CoV-2 vaccination. These receptor sequences come from a human donor who had recovered from COVID-19.

The rearrangement joins TRBV20-1 to TRBJ2-3; 9 bases are a match to TRBD2. Germline V lookup: CDR1 DFQATT, CDR2 SNEGSKA (reference sequence). The V gene end was trimmed by 6 bases and the J gene end by 3 bases; junction bases not matched to a gene: 10. The CDR3 is 15 amino acids. CDR3 nucleotide sequence: TGCAGTGCCCCCGCGGGAGGGCTCGGTACAGATACGCAGTATTTT. Protein sequence: CSAPAGGLGTDTQYF.

This clonotype was counted between two and nine times. This chain connects TRBV7-6 to TRBJ2-2, with D maybe TRBD2 (7 bases). Germline values: CDR1 SGHVS, CDR2 FNYEAQ. The CDR3 loop spans 16 amino acids. V lost 5 bases and J 3 bases, leaving 16 bases between the germline ends. The CDR3 loop is CASSKTQGGYTGELFF. The CDR3 DNA follows: TGTGCCAGCAGCAAAACACAGGGAGGGTACACCGGGGAGCTGTTTTTT.

The chain links TRBV20-1 to TRBJ2-7; TRBD2 matches at 14 bases. CDR1 and CDR2 (germline): DFQATT, SNEGSKA (reference sequence). V lost 3 bases and J lost 4; bases outside the gene matches: 5. This CDR3 has 15 residues. The CDR3 protein is CSASRLAGGTYEQYF. The DNA of the CDR3 is TGCAGTGCTAGCCGACTAGCGGGAGGGACGTACGAGCAGTACTTC.

The rearrangement links TRBV6-1 to TRBJ2-3, with D possibly TRBD2 on 5 matching bases. CDR1 is MNHNS and CDR2 is SASEGT in the germline V gene. This CDR3 contains 11 residues. CDR3 in amino acids: CSCSDTDTQYF. For the CDR3, the DNA is TGTAGCTGTAGCGACACAGATACGCAGTATTTT.

The gene calls are TRBV28 and TRBJ1-5; 8 nucleotides agree with TRBD1. The germline gives CDR1 MDHEN, CDR2 SYDVKM. The V gene end was trimmed by 4 bases and the J gene end by 4 bases; junction bases not matched to a gene: 6. CDR3 length equals 15 residues. The CDR3 DNA sequence: TGTGCCAGCAGTTCAGGACAGGGCGGGAATCAGCCCCAGCATTTT. Translating it yields CASSSGQGGNQPQHF.

J is TRBJ2-3 and V is TRBV6-1, with TRBD2 matching over 11 bases. CDR1 and CDR2 (germline): MNHNS, SASEGT. V lost 8 bases to trimming and J lost 2 bases; unmatched junction nucleotides: 3. This CDR3 has 14 amino acids. The chain's CDR3 is CASGGLAATDTQYF. In DNA, the CDR3 is TGTGCCAGCGGGGGACTAGCGGCCACAGATACGCAGTATTTT.

This chain joins TRBV7-2 and TRBJ2-7, with TRBD2 matching over 11 bases. Germline V gene sequence: CDR1 SGHTA, CDR2 FQGNSA. Trimming removed 2 bases from V and 3 bases from J; junction bases left unmatched: 0. There are 14 residues in the CDR3. CDR3 region: CASSLLAGGYEQYF. For the CDR3, the DNA is TGTGCCAGCAGCTTACTAGCGGGGGGCTACGAGCAGTACTTC.

This rearrangement joins TRBV6-1 to TRBJ1-5; 8 bases align to TRBD1. V shed 6 bases, J shed 6 bases, and the junction held 13 bases outside the gene matches. Germline CDR1 and CDR2: MNHNS and SASEGT. The CDR3 covers 16 residues. The CDR3: CASSLFGGQGTQPQHF. CDR3 nucleotides: TGTGCCAGCAGCCTATTCGGCGGACAGGGCACTCAGCCCCAGCATTTT.

The J gene is TRBJ2-1, the V gene TRBV24-1; 7 bases line up with TRBD1. Trimming at V came to 0 bases and at J to 6 bases, leaving 7 bases not matched to a gene. Germline V CDR1 and CDR2: KGHDR, SFDVKD. This CDR3 contains 16 residues. CDR3 sequence: CATSDLPGQTSNEQFF. The CDR3 DNA reads as TGTGCCACCAGTGATTTGCCGGGACAGACATCCAATGAGCAGTTCTTC.

In DNA, the CDR3 is TGTGCCACCAGTGACCCTGGGGCGCGTACCTACAATGAGCAGTTCTTC. Protein sequence: CATSDPGARTYNEQFF. The V gene is TRBV24-1, the J gene TRBJ2-1, with D perhaps TRBD1 (5 bases). Trimming pared 4 bases from V and 2 bases from J, leaving 14 bases between. The CDR3 consists of 16 residues. Germline values: CDR1 KGHDR, CDR2 SFDVKD.

This chain connects TRBV21-1 to TRBJ2-1; TRBD2, the table's D call, lacks a check against the DNA. TRBV21-1 is given as a pseudogene. The CDR3 runs 17 residues. CDR3 nucleotide sequence: TGTGCCAGCAGCGAACCGACTAGCGGGAGGCTATACAATGAGCAGTTCTTC. It codes for CASSEPTSGRLYNEQFF.

The V and J genes are TRBV11-3 and TRBJ2-3; unclear D gene. The CDR3 runs to 16 residues. CDR1 and CDR2 from the germline V gene are SGHNT and YENEEA. V was clipped by 1 base and J by 6 bases, with 17 bases between them. This CDR3 is CASSLGLSGIWDTQYF. The CDR3 DNA sequence: TGTGCCAGCAGCTTAGGTCTTTCGGGTATATGGGATACGCAGTATTTT.

In its sample, this clonotype is medium-sized (0.01 to 0.1%). The V and J genes are TRBV6-5 and TRBJ1-1; D is uncertain. From germline, CDR1 is MNHEY and CDR2 SVGAGI. The CDR3 is 13 residues long. The V and J ends lost 4 bases and 0 bases respectively, with 6 bases between them. CDR3 residues: CASSSRMNTEAFF. In nucleotides, the CDR3 is TGTGCCAGCAGTTCCAGAATGAACACTGAAGCTTTCTTT.

This clonotype has just a few counts. This sequence joins TRBV15 and TRBJ1-2; weak D call: TRBD1 (5 bases). CDR1 is LNHNV and CDR2 is YYDKDF in the germline V gene (reference sequence). The CDR3 loop spans 15 amino acids. The V gene lost 4 bases and the J gene lost 8 bases, with 20 bases spanning the gap. The CDR3 protein is CATSTLVQVAAGYTF. The CDR3 DNA sequence: TGTGCCACCAGCACCCTTGTACAGGTTGCCGCGGGCTACACCTTC.

In its sample, this clonotype was seen a few times. The rearrangement uses TRBV20-1 and TRBJ2-1; the match to TRBD1 covers 9 bases. J gave up 6 bases and V 5 bases, and 17 bases lay outside the gene matches. There are 17 residues in the CDR3. CDR1 is DFQATT and CDR2 is SNEGSKA in the germline V gene (reference sequence). The CDR3 here is CSAAPTSGQGNGNEQFF. CDR3 coding DNA: TGCAGTGCTGCCCCGACCTCGGGACAGGGAAACGGCAATGAGCAGTTCTTC.

This chain connects TRBV20-1 to TRBJ2-2, with TRBD2 matching 11 bases. V lost 5 bases and J lost 0; bases outside the gene matches: 2. Germline V gives CDR1 DFQATT, CDR2 SNEGSKA (reference sequence). The CDR3 length is 15 residues. The CDR3 DNA follows: TGCAGTGCTCTAGCGGGGGGCTCGAACACCGGGGAGCTGTTTTTT. It specifies CSALAGGSNTGELFF.

Here the CDR3 DNA reads TGTGCCAGCAGGATACAGGGAACCACTGAAGCTTTCTTT. This encodes CASRIQGTTEAFF. This sequence joins TRBV7-3 and TRBJ1-1; possible D gene TRBD1, 6 bases. Trimming shortened V by 6 bases and J by 4 bases, and 12 bases separated the two germline ends. This CDR3 comprises 13 residues. The germline CDR1 and CDR2 sequences are SGHTA and FQGTGA.

This clonotype was counted only a few times. The rearrangement uses TRBV20-1 and TRBJ1-1; unclear D gene. The CDR3 extends over 15 amino acids. Germline V lookup: CDR1 DFQATT, CDR2 SNEGSKA (reference sequence). The ends were cut back, 3 bases at V and 1 base at J, with 15 bases in the middle. The chain's CDR3 is CSASSSWGGNTEAFF. CDR3 in DNA: TGCAGTGCTAGTAGCAGTTGGGGTGGGAACACTGAAGCTTTCTTT.

The genes are TRBV7-9 and TRBJ2-7, with 7 bases identical to TRBD1. J was trimmed by 0 bases and V by 5 bases; bases with no gene match: 4. Germline CDR1 and CDR2: SEHNR and FQNEAQ (reference sequence). This CDR3 is built from 14 residues. The CDR3 DNA follows: TGTGCCAGCAGCCTGGGACAGAGCTCCTACGAGCAGTACTTC. As protein: CASSLGQSSYEQYF.

The chain has TRBV7-6 and TRBJ2-5; 12 positions agree with TRBD2. Looked up from germline, CDR1 is SGHVS and CDR2 is FNYEAQ. The CDR3 consists of 16 residues. Unmatched junction bases numbered 6, after V lost 3 bases and J lost 4 bases. The CDR3: CASSFYLAGGAETQYF. DNA of the CDR3: TGTGCCAGCAGCTTCTATCTAGCGGGAGGGGCAGAGACCCAGTACTTC.